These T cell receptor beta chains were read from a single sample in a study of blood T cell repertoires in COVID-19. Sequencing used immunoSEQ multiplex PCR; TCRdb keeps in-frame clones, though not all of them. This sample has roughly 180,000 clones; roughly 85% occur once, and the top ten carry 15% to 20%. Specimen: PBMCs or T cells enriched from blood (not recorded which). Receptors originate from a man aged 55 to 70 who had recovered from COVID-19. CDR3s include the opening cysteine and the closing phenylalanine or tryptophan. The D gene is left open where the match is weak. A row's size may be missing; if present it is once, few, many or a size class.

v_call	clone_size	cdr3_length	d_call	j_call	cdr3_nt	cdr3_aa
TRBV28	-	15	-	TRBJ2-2	TGTGCCAGCAGTTCAGGGTCATGGGCCACCGGGGAGCTGTTTTTT	CASSSGSWATGELFF
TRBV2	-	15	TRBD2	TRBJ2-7	TGTGCCAGCAGTGATTGGGGGGGGTCCCCCTACGAGCAGTACTTC	CASSDWGGSPYEQYF
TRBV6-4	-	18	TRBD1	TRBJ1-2	TGTGCCAGCAGTCTCTCCCCAAAGGGGACAGGGGGGATCTATGGCTACACCTTC	CASSLSPKGTGGIYGYTF
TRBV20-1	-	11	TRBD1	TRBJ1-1	TGCAGCCACAGGGGGAACACTGAAGCTTTCTTT	CSHRGNTEAFF
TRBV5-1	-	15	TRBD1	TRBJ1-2	TGCGCCAGCAGCTCGGGACAGGCCCTTAATTATGGCTACACCTTC	CASSSGQALNYGYTF
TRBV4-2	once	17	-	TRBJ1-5	TGTGCCAGCAGCCACGATAAGAGGGAAGATAGCAATCAGCCCCAGCATTTT	CASSHDKREDSNQPQHF
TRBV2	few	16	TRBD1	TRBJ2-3	TGTGCCAGCAGTGAAGCGCGGCAGGGGGCGGGAGATACGCAGTATTTT	CASSEARQGAGDTQYF
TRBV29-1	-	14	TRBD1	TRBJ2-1	TGCAGCGTTGAAAGGGGGACAGGGGGCAATGAGCAGTTCTTC	CSVERGTGGNEQFF
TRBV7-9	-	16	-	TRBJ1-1	TGTGCCAGCAGCTCGCCGCCGGGACACCAGAACACTGAAGCTTTCTTT	CASSSPPGHQNTEAFF
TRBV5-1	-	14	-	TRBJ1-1	TGCGCCAGCAGCTTGGACGGGAAGAACACTGAAGCTTTCTTT	CASSLDGKNTEAFF
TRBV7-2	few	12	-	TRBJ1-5	TGTGCCAGCAGCCAAAATTATCAGCCCCAGCATTTT	CASSQNYQPQHF
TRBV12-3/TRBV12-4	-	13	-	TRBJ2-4	TGTGCCAGCAGTGACAGGTCCAAAAACATTCAGTACTTC	CASSDRSKNIQYF
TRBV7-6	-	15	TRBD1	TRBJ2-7	TGTGCCAGCAGCGCTACAGGGGATGGGTCCTACGAGCAGTACTTC	CASSATGDGSYEQYF
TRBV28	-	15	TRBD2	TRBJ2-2	TGTGCCAGCAGTTTCGTAGCGGGAGCCACCGGGGAGCTGTTTTTT	CASSFVAGATGELFF